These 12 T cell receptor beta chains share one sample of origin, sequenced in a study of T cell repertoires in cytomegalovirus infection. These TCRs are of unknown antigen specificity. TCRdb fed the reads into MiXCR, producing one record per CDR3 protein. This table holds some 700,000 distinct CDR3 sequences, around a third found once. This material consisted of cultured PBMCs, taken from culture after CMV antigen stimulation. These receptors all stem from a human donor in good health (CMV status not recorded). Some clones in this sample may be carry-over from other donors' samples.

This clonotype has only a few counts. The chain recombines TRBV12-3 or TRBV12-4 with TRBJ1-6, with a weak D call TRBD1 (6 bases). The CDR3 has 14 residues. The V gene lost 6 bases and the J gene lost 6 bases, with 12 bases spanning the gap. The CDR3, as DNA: TGTGCCAGCAGCCTTACAGGGTCTAATTCACCCCTCCACTTT. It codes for CASSLTGSNSPLHF.

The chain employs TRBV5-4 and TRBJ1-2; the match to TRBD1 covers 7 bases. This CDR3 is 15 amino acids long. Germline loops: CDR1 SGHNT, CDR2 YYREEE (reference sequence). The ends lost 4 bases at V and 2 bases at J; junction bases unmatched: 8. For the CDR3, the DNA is TGTGCCAGCAGCCCTGGAACAGGGGCCAACTATGGCTACACCTTC. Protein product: CASSPGTGANYGYTF.

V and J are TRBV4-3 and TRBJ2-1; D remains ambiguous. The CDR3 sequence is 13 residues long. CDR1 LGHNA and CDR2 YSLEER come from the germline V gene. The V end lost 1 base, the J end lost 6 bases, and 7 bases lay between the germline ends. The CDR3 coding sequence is TGCGCCAGCAGCCAAGCGGTTTTCAATGAGCAGTTCTTC. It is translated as CASSQAVFNEQFF.

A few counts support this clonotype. The CDR3, as DNA: TGTGCCAGCAGCTCTGGCGGAGGCCCACGGACAGATACGCAGTATTTT. Translated, it gives CASSSGGGPRTDTQYF. The chain joins TRBV7-9 to TRBJ2-3, with D maybe TRBD2 (5 bases). This CDR3 comprises 16 residues. The germline gives CDR1 SEHNR, CDR2 FQNEAQ (reference sequence). Between the trimmed V and J ends, which lost 4 bases and 3 bases, there was a span of 17 bases. The variable domain in full, with the rest retrieved from reference TRBV7-9 and TRBJ2-3, is DTGVSQNPRHKITKRGQNVTFRCDPISEHNRLYWYRQTLGQGPEFLTYFQNEAQLEKSRLLSDRFSAERPKGSFSTLEIQRTEQGDSAMYLCASSSGGGPRTDTQYFGPGTRLTVL.

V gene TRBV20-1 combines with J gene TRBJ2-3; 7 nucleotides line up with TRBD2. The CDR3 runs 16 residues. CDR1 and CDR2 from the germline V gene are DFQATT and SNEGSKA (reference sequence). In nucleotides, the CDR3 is TGCAGGGCGCCAGCCCTCGCAGGGAGGGACACAGATACGCAGTATTTT. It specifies CRAPALAGRDTDTQYF.

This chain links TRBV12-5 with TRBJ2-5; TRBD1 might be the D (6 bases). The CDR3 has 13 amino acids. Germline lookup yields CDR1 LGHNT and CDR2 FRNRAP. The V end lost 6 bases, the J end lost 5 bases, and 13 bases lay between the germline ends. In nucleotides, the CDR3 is TGTGCTAGTGGCCAACAGGGCTGGGAGACCCAGTACTTC. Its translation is CASGQQGWETQYF.

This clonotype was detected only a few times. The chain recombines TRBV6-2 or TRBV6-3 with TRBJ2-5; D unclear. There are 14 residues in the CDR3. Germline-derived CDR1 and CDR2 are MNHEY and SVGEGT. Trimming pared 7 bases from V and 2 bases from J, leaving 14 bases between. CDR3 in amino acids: CASTHRRPQETQYF. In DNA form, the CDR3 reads TGTGCCAGCACCCATCGGCGTCCACAAGAGACCCAGTACTTC.

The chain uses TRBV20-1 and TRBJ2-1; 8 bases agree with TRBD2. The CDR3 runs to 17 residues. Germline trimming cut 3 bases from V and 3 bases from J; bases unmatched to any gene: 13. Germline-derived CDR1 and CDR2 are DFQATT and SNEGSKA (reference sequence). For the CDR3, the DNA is TGCAGTGCTAGGGTTAGGAGAGCGGGGGCCCTCTACAATGAGCAGTTCTTC. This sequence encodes CSARVRRAGALYNEQFF.

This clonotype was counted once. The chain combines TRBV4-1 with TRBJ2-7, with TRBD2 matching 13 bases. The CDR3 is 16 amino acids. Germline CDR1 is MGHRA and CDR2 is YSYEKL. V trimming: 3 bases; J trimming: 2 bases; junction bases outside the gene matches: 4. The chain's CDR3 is CASSQGTSGVAYEQYF. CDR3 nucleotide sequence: TGCGCCAGCAGCCAGGGGACTAGCGGGGTAGCCTACGAGCAGTACTTC.

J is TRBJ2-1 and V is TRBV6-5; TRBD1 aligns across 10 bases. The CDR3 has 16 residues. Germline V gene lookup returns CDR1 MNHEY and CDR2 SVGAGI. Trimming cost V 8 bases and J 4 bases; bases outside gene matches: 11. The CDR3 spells CASHRGGQGTYNEQFF. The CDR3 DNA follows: TGTGCCAGCCATCGGGGGGGACAGGGGACTTACAATGAGCAGTTCTTC.

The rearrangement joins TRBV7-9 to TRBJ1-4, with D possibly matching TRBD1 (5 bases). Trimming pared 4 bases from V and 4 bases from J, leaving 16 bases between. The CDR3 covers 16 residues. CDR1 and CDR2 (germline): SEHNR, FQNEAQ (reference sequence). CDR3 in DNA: TGTGCCAGCAGCTCTGGGACCTCCGGCTTTAATGAAAAACTGTTTTTT. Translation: CASSSGTSGFNEKLFF.

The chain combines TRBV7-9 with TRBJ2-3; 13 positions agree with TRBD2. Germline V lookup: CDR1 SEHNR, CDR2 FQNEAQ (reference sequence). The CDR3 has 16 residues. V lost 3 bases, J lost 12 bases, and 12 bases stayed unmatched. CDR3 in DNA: TGTGCCAGCAGCTTTTCGACTAGCGGGGGGTATCAGCTTCAGTATTTT. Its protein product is CASSFSTSGGYQLQYF. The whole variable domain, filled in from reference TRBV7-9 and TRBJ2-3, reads DTGVSQNPRHKITKRGQNVTFRCDPISEHNRLYWYRQTLGQGPEFLTYFQNEAQLEKSRLLSDRFSAERPKGSFSTLEIQRTEQGDSAMYLCASSFSTSGGYQLQYFGPGTRLTVL.